This TCR beta chain was captured by sequencing in a study of cytomegalovirus exposure and HLA in healthy donors. The CDR3 is made up of 16 amino acids. The junction had 10 bases not matched to a gene; V was cut back by 5 bases and J by 4 bases. CDR1 MDHEN and CDR2 SYDVKM come from the germline V gene. 60 Vbeta and 13 Jbeta primers were used in PCR. TCRdb's copy holds only in-frame clones and misses some; the assay was immunoSEQ multiplex PCR. The table has about 150,000 clones, 80% seen once. Sample: PBMCs. This chain links TRBV28 with TRBJ2-2, with 7 bases identical to TRBD1. The sequence derives from a man in his thirties or forties in good health and CMV-seropositive. In DNA form, the CDR3 reads TGTGCCAGCAGTGCCAACAGGGGTTCGTTCACCGGGGAGCTGTTTTTT. Its translation is CASSANRGSFTGELFF. The full variable domain, completed using reference TRBV28 and TRBJ2-2, is DVKVTQSSRYLVKRTGEKVFLECVQDMDHENMFWYRQDPGLGLRLIYFSYDVKMKEKGDIPEGYSVSREKKERFSLILESASTNQTSMYLCASSANRGSFTGELFFGEGSRLTVL.